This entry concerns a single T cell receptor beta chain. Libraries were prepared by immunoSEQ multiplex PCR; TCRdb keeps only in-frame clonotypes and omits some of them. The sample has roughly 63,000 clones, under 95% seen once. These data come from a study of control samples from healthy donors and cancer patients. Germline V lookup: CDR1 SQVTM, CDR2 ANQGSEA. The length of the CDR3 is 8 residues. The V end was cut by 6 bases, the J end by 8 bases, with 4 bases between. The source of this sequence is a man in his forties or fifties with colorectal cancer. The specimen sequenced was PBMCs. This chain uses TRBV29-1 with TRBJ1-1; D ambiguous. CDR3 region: CSVGEAFF. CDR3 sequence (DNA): TGCAGCGTCGGAGAAGCTTTCTTT.